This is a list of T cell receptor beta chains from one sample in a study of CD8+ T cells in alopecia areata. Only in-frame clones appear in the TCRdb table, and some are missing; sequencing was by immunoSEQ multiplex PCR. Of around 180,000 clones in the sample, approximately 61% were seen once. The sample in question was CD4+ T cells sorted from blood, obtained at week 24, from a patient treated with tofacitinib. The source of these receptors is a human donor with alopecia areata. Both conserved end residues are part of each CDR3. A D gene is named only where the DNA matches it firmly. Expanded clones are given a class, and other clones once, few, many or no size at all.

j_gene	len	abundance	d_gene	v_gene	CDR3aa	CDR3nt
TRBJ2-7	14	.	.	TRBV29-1	CSGTTGAGNHEQYF	TGCAGCGGTACCACCGGGGCTGGTAACCACGAGCAGTACTTC
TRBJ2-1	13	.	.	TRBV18	CASSPLTSNEQFF	TGTGCCAGCTCACCTCTGACTAGTAATGAGCAGTTCTTC
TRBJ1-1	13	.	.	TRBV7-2	CASSLVSGAEAFF	TGTGCCAGCAGCTTAGTCTCTGGAGCTGAAGCTTTCTTT
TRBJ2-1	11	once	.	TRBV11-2	CASSLTGEQFF	TGTGCCAGCAGCTTAACAGGGGAGCAGTTCTTC
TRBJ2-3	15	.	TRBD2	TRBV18	CASSLSGGSTDTQYF	TGTGCCAGCTCTCTTAGCGGGGGCAGCACAGATACGCAGTATTTT
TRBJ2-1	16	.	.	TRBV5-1	CASSLSSKPVGNEQFF	TGCGCCAGCAGCTTAAGTAGCAAGCCGGTGGGGAATGAGCAGTTCTTC
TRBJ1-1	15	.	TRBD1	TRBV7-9	CASSSRQGPNTEAFF	TGTGCCAGCAGCTCACGACAGGGGCCAAACACTGAAGCTTTCTTT
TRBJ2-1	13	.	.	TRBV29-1	CSVGPSGGHEQFF	TGCAGCGTTGGACCGTCCGGGGGACATGAGCAGTTCTTC
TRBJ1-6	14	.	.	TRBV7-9	CASSLGTDNSPLHF	TGTGCCAGCAGCTTAGGGACAGACAATTCACCCCTCCACTTT
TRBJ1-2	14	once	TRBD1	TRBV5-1	CASSNSGGWDGYTF	TGCGCCAGCAGCAACTCAGGGGGCTGGGATGGCTACACCTTC
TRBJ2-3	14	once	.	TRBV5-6	CASSYQGSADTQYF	TGTGCCAGCAGCTACCAGGGCTCCGCAGATACGCAGTATTTT
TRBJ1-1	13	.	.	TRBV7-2	CASSDGLNTEAFF	TGTGCCAGCAGCGATGGATTGAACACTGAAGCTTTCTTT
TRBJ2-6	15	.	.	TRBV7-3	CASSPPGRGANVLTF	TGTGCCAGCAGCCCCCCGGGGAGAGGGGCCAACGTCCTGACTTTC
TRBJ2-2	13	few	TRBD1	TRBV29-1	CSVAGQGTGELFF	TGCAGCGTTGCTGGACAGGGGACCGGGGAGCTGTTTTTT
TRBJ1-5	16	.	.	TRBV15	CATSRAGPNSNQPQHF	TGTGCCACCAGCAGAGCAGGCCCTAATAGCAATCAGCCCCAGCATTTT
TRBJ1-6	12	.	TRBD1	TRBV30	CAWDRVNSPLHF	TGTGCCTGGGACAGGGTGAATTCACCCCTCCACTTT
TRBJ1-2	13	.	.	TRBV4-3	CASSLQGHYGYTF	TGCGCCAGCAGCCTACAGGGACACTATGGCTACACCTTC
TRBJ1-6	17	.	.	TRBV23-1	CASSQSSHRADNSPLHF	TGCGCCAGCAGTCAATCTTCTCACAGGGCGGATAATTCACCCCTCCACTTT
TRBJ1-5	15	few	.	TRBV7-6	CASSLDEGSNQPQHF	TGTGCCAGCAGCTTAGACGAAGGGAGCAATCAGCCCCAGCATTTT
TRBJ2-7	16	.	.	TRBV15	CATSRESRRVGSEQYF	TGTGCCACCAGCAGAGAATCCCGCAGGGTCGGCTCCGAGCAGTACTTC
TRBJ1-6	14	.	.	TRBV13	CASSSQGNNSPLHF	TGTGCCAGCAGCTCCCAGGGCAATAATTCACCCCTCCACTTT
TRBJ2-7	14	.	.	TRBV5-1	CASSRDSTSYEQYF	TGCGCCAGCAGCAGGGACTCGACCTCCTACGAGCAGTACTTC
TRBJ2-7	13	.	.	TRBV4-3	CASSQDTGDKQYF	TGCGCCAGCAGCCAAGATACGGGGGACAAGCAGTACTTC
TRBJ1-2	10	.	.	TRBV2	CASSEYGYTF	TGTGCCAGCAGTGAATATGGCTACACCTTC
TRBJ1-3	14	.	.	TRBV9	CASSAILSGNTIYF	TGTGCCAGCAGCGCTATCCTCTCTGGAAACACCATATATTTT
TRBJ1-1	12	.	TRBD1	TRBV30	CAWRTGELGAFF	TGTGCCTGGCGGACAGGGGAACTGGGAGCTTTCTTT